This T cell receptor beta chain was captured by sequencing in a study of cytomegalovirus exposure and HLA in healthy donors. Study-level findings and limits: Excluded were some V segments that proved indistinguishable, including TRBV6-2 and TRBV6-3. In presence/absence analyses, roughly uniform sequencing depth across donors was assumed.

The CDR3 is 15 residues long. The V gene lost 4 bases and the J gene lost 2 bases, with 16 bases spanning the gap. Germline values: CDR1 SGHNT, CDR2 YYREEE (reference sequence). Comments on this clone: Its matching antigen is unknown.

PCR employed 60 Vbeta and 13 Jbeta primers. Some clones are missing from TCRdb's copy, which holds only in-frame ones; the method was immunoSEQ multiplex PCR. The sample carries about 140,000 clones, roughly 80% recorded once. The sequence came from a woman aged 35 to 49 in good health and CMV-seropositive. Input material: PBMCs. The rearrangement joins TRBV5-4 to TRBJ2-7, with a possible D match to TRBD1 (6 bases). The CDR3 nucleotides are TGTGCCAGCAGCCGAAACAGGGACGACCCCTACGAGCAGTACTTC. Translated, it gives CASSRNRDDPYEQYF.